This is a list of T cell receptor beta chains from one sample in a study of CD4 T cells in relation to SARS-CoV-2 and coronaviruses. No cognate antigen is known for these TCRs. The table came from immunoSEQ multiplex PCR; TCRdb's copy has only in-frame clones and leaves some out. The table lists about 19,000 clones, 77% of them singletons. Sequencing used CD4+ T cells from PBMCs, cultured in vitro. All receptors come from a human donor in good health. Each CDR3 is given with its conserved first and last residue. The D gene is left open where the match is weak.

v_gene,len,d_gene,j_gene,CDR3nt,CDR3aa
TRBV5-5,15,-,TRBJ1-1,TGTGCCAGCAGCTTTGTCCCCGAGTCGGTGGGGGAAGCTTTCTTT,CASSFVPESVGEAFF
TRBV4-3,13,TRBD1,TRBJ2-5,TGCGCCAGCAGCCGGACAGGCCAAGAGACCCAGTACTTC,CASSRTGQETQYF
TRBV12-5,13,-,TRBJ2-7,TGTGCTAGTGGTTCGGGTCTTGAAGACGAGCAGTACTTC,CASGSGLEDEQYF
TRBV6-5,15,TRBD2,TRBJ2-7,TGTGCCAGCAGTTACTGGACTAGCGGGACCTACGAGCAGTACTTC,CASSYWTSGTYEQYF
TRBV7-9,13,-,TRBJ1-5,TGTGCCAGCAGCTTAGGAGACGATCAGCCCCAGCATTTT,CASSLGDDQPQHF
TRBV5-1,15,-,TRBJ1-3,TGCGCCAGCAGCTTGAGGGGCCTCTCTGGAAACACCATATATTTT,CASSLRGLSGNTIYF
TRBV6-1,17,TRBD1,TRBJ2-3,TGTGCCAGCAGTGAAAGAGTCTTTGTCGACAGGGGACAGCCCCAGTATTTT,CASSERVFVDRGQPQYF
TRBV4-3,16,-,TRBJ2-3,TGCGCCAGCAGCGACCAGGGGGGGCCTAGGGGAGATACGCAGTATTTT,CASSDQGGPRGDTQYF
TRBV7-2,16,TRBD2,TRBJ2-4,TGTGCCAGCAGCACCCCCGGGACTAGCGGGAGGAACATTCAGTACTTC,CASSTPGTSGRNIQYF
TRBV2,14,-,TRBJ1-5,TGTGCCACCAAGACCGGGACGGAGGGTCAGCCCCAGCATTTT,CATKTGTEGQPQHF
TRBV7-2,16,-,TRBJ2-7,TGTGCCAGCAGCTTTTGGGGGGAGGGGGATCTTTACGAGCAGTACTTC,CASSFWGEGDLYEQYF
TRBV2,14,-,TRBJ2-5,TGTGCCAGCAGCGATAAGTCAGGGGCAGAGACCCAGTACTTC,CASSDKSGAETQYF